This T cell receptor (beta chain) was recorded in a study of OX40 agonist ivuxolimab in advanced cancers. Study in general: Patients took ivuxolimab, an agonistic anti-OX40 (CD134) antibody. Cohort: approximately 83% men, mean age approximately 60, aged roughly 23 to 90.

As for this clone: Its antigen is currently unknown.

This CDR3 has 13 amino acids. Germline assignment: CDR1 SGHRS and CDR2 YFSETQ. V lost 9 bases, J lost 0 bases, and 10 bases lay in between. Only in-frame clones appear in the TCRdb table, and some are missing; sequencing was by immunoSEQ multiplex PCR. This sample has roughly 8,600 clones, with approximately 72% found just once. Broader study findings: Antigen specificity of clonally expanded peripheral T cells was not established. Fewer expanded clones were found on average in CD4+ than in CD8+ T cells.

V is TRBV5-1 and J is TRBJ2-4; D not resolved. This receptor was obtained from an adult with an advanced solid tumor such as melanoma, head and neck, liver or kidney cancer. The source was CD4+ or CD8+ T cells sorted from blood, collected in a trial of the OX40 agonist ivuxolimab. The CDR3 here is CANNSLAKNIQYF. The CDR3, as DNA: TGCGCCAATAACTCCCTAGCCAAAAACATTCAGTACTTC.